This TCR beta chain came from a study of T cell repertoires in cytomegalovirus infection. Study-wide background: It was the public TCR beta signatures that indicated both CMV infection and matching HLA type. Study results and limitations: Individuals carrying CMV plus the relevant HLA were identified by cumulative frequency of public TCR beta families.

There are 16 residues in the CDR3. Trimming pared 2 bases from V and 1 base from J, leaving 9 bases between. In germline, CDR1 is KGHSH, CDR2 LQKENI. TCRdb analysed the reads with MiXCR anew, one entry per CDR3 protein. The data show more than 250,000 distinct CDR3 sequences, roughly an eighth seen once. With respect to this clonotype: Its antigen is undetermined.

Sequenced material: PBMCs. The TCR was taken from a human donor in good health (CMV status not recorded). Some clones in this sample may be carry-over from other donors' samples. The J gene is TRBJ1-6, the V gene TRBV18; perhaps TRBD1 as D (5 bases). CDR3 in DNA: TGTGCCAGCTCACCATATCAGGGTTCCTATAATTCACCCCTCCACTTT. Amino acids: CASSPYQGSYNSPLHF.